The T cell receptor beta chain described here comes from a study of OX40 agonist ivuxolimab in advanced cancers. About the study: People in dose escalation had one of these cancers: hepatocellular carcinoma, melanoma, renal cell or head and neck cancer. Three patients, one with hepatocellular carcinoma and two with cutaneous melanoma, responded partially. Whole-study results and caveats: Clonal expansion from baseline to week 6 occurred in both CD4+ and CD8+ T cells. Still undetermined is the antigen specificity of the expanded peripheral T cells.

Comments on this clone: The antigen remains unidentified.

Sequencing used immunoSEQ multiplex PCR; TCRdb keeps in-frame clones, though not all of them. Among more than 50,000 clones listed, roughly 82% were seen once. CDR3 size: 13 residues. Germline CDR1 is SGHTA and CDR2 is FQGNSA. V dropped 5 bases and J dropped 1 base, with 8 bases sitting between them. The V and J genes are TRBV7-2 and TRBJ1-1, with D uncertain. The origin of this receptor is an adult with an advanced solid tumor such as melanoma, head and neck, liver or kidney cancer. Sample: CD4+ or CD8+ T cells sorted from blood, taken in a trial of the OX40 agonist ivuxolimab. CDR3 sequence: CASSLFGNTEAFF. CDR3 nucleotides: TGTGCCAGCAGCCTGTTCGGGAACACTGAAGCTTTCTTT.